This is a list of T cell receptor beta chains from one sample in a study of graft-versus-host responses after intestinal transplantation. Using immunoSEQ multiplex PCR, the repertoire was profiled, and TCRdb retains in-frame clones only, with some absent. In the table there are roughly 85,000 clones, approximately 90% of which are singletons. For these receptors, no antigen is known. Sequencing used unstimulated CD8+ T cells sorted from spleen or lymph node cells, obtained before transplant. Source of these receptors: a human donor who was the organ donor for an intestinal transplant. The conserved cysteine and the conserved F or W are not part of the CDR3 here. A D gene is named only where the DNA matches it firmly.

v_call d_call cdr3_aa
TRBV28 TRBD1 ASTMGSGTGSYGYT
TRBV7-9 TRBD2 ASSSYGLAGGQF
TRBV4-2 TRBD2 ASSQRRFGGGGDEQF
TRBV7-2 . ASSLVWLNYNYGYT
TRBV9 TRBD2 ASSGQGLAAAYNEQF
TRBV6-5 . ASSYGPLGEQY
TRBV7-9 . ASRDSTDTQY
TRBV11-2 TRBD2 ASSFSGLAGGSEQY
TRBV5-5 . ASSLEGANTIY
TRBV7-8 TRBD1 ASSLDVPGQGWSQSYT
TRBV5-1 . ASSLLRGADYGYT
TRBV5-1 . ARPRTPYNSPLH
TRBV11-3 TRBD1 ASSLRPGQGANPYEQY
TRBV2 TRBD2 ASSEATPTGGAKNIQY
TRBV14 TRBD1 ASSQEEAGGPFTTNEKLF
TRBV25-1 . ASSVTSPTEAF
TRBV19 . ASSRFGNTIY
TRBV7-6 TRBD1 ASSPGQEEF
TRBV15 . ATSRVAAPSGANVLT
TRBV11-2 TRBD1 ASSTGTAWGYT
TRBV7-9 . ASSSIRYLYT
TRBV4-3 . ASSQVLSYEQY
TRBV9 . ASSVRGHDYGYT
TRBV27 . ASSSMIRGAYNEQF
TRBV6-4 . ASSMGYPHGKTYGYT
TRBV28 TRBD1 ASRVREGAGYT
TRBV9 TRBD1 ASSVGQGGAGELF